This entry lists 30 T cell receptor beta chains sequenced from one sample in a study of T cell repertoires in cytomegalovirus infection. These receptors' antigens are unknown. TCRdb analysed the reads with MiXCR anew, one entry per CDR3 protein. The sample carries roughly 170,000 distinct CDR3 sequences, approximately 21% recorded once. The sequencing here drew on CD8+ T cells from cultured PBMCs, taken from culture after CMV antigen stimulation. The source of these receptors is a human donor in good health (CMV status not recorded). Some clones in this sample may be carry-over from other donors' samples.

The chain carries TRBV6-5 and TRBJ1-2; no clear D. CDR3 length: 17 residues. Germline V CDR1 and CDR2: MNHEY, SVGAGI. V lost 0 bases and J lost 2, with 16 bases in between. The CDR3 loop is CASSYSKRLGSNYGYTF. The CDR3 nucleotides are TGTGCCAGCAGTTACTCGAAGCGGTTGGGATCGAACTATGGCTACACCTTC.

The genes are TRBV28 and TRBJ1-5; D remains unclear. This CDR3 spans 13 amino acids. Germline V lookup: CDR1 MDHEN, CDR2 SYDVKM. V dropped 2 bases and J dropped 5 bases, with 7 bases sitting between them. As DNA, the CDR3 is TGTGCCAGCAGTTTACAGGTGGATCAGCCCCAGCATTTT. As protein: CASSLQVDQPQHF.

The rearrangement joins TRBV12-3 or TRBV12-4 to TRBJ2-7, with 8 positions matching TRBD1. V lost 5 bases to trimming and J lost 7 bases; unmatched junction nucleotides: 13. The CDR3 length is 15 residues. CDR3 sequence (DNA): TGTGCCAGCAGTCCCTGGACAGGGACCTTTTTTGAGCAGTACTTC. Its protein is CASSPWTGTFFEQYF.

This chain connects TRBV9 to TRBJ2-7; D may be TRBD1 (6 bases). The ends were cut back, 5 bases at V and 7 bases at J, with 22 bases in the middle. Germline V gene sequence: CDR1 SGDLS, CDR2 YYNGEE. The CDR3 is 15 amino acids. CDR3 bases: TGTGCCAGCAGTGGAGGTAGGGGGTATGGGGTAGAGCAGTACTTC. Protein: CASSGGRGYGVEQYF.

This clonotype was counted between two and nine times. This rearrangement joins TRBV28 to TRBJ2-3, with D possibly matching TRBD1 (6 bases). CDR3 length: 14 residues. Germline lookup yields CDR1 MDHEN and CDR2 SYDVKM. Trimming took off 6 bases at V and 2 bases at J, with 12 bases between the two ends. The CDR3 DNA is TGTGCCAGCAGCCGGGACAAACCCACAGATACGCAGTATTTT. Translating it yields CASSRDKPTDTQYF.

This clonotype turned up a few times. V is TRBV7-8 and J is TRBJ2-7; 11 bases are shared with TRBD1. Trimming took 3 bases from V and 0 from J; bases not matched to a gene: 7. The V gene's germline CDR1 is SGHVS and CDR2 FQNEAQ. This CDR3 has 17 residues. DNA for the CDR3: TGTGCCAGCAGCTTCATTGGACAGGGGGCCAACTCCTACGAGCAGTACTTC. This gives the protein CASSFIGQGANSYEQYF.

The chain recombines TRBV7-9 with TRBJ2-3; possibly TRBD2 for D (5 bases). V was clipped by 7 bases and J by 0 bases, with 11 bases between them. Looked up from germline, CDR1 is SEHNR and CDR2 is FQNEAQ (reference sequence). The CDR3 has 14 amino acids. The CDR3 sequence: CASKPGGSTDTQYF. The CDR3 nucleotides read TGTGCCAGCAAACCGGGCGGGAGCACAGATACGCAGTATTTT.

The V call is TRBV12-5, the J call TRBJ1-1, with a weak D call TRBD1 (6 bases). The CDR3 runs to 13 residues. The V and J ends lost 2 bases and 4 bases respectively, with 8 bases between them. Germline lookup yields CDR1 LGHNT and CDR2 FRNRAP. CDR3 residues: CASGLKGGTEAFF. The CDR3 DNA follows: TGTGCTAGTGGTTTGAAAGGGGGCACTGAAGCTTTCTTT.

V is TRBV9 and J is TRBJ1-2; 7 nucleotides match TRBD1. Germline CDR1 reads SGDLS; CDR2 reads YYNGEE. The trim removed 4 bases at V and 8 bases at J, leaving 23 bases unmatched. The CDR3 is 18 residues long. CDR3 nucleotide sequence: TGTGCCAGCAGCACCTCAAGTTTCTCGGGACAGCGGGTTGGGGGCTACACCTTC. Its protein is CASSTSSFSGQRVGGYTF.

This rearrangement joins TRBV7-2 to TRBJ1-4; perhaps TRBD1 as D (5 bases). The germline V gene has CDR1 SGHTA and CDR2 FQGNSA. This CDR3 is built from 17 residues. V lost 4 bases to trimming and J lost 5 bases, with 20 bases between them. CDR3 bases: TGTGCCAGCAGCTCTCGACTGGAGGGGCTTACAAATGAAAAACTGTTTTTT. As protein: CASSSRLEGLTNEKLFF.

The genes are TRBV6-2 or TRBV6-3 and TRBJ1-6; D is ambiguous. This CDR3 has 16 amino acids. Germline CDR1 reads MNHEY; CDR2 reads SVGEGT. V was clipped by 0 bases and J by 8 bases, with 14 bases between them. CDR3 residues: CASSYSNGVRHSPLHF. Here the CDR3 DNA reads TGTGCCAGCAGTTACTCGAATGGGGTTCGCCATTCACCCCTCCACTTT.

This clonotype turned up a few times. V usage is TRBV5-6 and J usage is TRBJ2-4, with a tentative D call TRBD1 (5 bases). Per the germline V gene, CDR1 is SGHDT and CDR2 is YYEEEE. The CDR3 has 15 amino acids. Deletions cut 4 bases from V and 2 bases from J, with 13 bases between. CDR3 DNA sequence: TGTGCCAGCAGCGGATTGACAGATCCCAAAAACATTCAGTACTTC. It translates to CASSGLTDPKNIQYF. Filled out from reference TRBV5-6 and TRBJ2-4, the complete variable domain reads DAGVTQSPTHLIKTRGQQVTLRCSPKSGHDTVSWYQQALGQGPQFIFQYYEEEERQRGNFPDRFSGHQFPNYSSELNVNALLLGDSALYLCASSGLTDPKNIQYFGAGTRLSVL.

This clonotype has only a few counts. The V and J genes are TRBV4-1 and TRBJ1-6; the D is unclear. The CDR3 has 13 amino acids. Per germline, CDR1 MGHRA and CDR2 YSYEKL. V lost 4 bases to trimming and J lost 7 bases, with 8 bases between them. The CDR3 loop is CASSPRANSPLHF. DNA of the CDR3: TGCGCCAGCAGCCCCCGGGCCAATTCACCCCTCCACTTT.

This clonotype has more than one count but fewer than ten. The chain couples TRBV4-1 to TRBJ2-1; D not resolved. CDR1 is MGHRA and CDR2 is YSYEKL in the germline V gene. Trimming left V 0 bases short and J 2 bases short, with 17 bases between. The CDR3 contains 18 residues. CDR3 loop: CASSQDPGRAPTYNEQFF. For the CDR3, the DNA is TGCGCCAGCAGCCAAGATCCAGGAAGGGCTCCCACCTACAATGAGCAGTTCTTC.

This CDR3 reads CASSPRPGQYNEKLFF. CDR3 nucleotide sequence: TGTGCCAGCAGTCCAAGACCGGGACAGTATAATGAAAAACTGTTTTTT. The chain recombines TRBV27 with TRBJ1-4; TRBD1 aligns across 7 bases. The CDR3 length is 16 residues. CDR1 is MNHEY, CDR2 SMNVEV, per germline (reference sequence). V dropped 5 bases and J dropped 4; count of bases not matched to a gene: 10.

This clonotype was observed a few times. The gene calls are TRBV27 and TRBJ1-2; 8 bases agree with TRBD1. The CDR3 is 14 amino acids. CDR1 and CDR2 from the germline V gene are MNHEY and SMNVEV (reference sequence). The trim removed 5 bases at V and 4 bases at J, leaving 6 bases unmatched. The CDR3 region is CASSDQGATYGYTF. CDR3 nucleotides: TGTGCCAGCAGTGATCAGGGGGCGACCTATGGCTACACCTTC.

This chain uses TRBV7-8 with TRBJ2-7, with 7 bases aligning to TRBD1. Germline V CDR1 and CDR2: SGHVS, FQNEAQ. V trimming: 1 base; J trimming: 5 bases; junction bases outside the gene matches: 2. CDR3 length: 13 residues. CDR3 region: CASSLGQGDEQYF. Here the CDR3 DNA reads TGTGCCAGCAGCTTAGGACAGGGTGACGAGCAGTACTTC.

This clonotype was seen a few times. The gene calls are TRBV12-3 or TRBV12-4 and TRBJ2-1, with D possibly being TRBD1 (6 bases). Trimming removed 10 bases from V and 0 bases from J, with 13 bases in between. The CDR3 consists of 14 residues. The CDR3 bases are TGTGCCACTTTGGGGGCTCCCTCCTACAATGAGCAGTTCTTC. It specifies CATLGAPSYNEQFF.

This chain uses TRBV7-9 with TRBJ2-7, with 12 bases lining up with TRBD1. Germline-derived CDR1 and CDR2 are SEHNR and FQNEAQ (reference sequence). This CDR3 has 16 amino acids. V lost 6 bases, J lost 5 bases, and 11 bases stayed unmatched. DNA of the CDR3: TGTGCCAGCAGTCACAGGGACAGGGGGCGAGAGGACGAGCAGTACTTC. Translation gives CASSHRDRGREDEQYF.

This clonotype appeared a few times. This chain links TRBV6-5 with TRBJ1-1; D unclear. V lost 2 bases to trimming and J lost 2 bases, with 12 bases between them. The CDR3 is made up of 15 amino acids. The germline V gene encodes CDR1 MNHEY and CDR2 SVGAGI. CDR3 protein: CASSYVQEYNTEAFF. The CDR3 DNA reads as TGTGCCAGCAGTTACGTCCAGGAATATAACACTGAAGCTTTCTTT.

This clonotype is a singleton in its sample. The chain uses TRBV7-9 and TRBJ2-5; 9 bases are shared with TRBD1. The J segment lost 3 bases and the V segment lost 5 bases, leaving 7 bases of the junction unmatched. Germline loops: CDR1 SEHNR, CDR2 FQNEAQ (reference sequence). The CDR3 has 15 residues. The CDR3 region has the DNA TGTGCCAGCAGCGACAAGGGACAGGGCAAAGAGACCCAGTACTTC. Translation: CASSDKGQGKETQYF. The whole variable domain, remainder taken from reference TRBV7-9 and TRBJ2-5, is DTGVSQNPRHKITKRGQNVTFRCDPISEHNRLYWYRQTLGQGPEFLTYFQNEAQLEKSRLLSDRFSAERPKGSFSTLEIQRTEQGDSAMYLCASSDKGQGKETQYFGPGTRLLVL.

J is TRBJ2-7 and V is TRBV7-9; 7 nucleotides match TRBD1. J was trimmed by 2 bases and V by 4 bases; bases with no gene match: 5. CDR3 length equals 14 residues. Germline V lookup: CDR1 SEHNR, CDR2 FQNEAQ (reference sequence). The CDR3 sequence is CASSSDRKAYEQYF. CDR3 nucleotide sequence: TGTGCCAGCAGCTCGGACAGGAAGGCCTACGAGCAGTACTTC.

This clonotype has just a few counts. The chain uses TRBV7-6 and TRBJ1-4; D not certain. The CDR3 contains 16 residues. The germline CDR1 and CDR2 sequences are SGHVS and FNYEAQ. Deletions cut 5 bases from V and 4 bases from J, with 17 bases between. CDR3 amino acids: CASSPQRGILNEKLFF. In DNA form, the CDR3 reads TGTGCCAGCAGCCCCCAGCGAGGGATTCTTAATGAAAAACTGTTTTTT. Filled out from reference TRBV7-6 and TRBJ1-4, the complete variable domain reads GAGVSQSPRYKVTKRGQDVALRCDPISGHVSLYWYRQALGQGPEFLTYFNYEAQQDKSGLPNDRFSAERPEGSISTLTIQRTEQRDSAMYRCASSPQRGILNEKLFFGSGTQLSVL.

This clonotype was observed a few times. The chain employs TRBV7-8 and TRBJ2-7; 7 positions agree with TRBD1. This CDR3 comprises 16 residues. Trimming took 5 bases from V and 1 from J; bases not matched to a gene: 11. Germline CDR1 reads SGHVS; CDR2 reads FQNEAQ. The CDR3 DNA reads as TGTGCCAGCAGCCTACCCTTAACAGGGGTTTCCTACGAGCAGTACTTC. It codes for CASSLPLTGVSYEQYF.

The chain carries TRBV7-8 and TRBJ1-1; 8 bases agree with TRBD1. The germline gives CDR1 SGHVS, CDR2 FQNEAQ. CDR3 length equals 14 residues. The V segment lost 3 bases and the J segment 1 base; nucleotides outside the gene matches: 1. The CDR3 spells CASSFRGQNTEAFF. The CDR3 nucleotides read TGTGCCAGCAGCTTCAGGGGGCAGAACACTGAAGCTTTCTTT.

The CDR3 sequence is CASSSLTSGVFDTQYF. For the CDR3, the DNA is TGTGCCAGCAGTTCCCTGACTAGCGGGGTATTTGATACGCAGTATTTT. The genes are TRBV28 and TRBJ2-3, with 11 bases fitting TRBD2. The J segment lost 6 bases and the V segment lost 4 bases, leaving 9 bases of the junction unmatched. This CDR3 has 16 residues. CDR1 is MDHEN and CDR2 is SYDVKM in the germline V gene.

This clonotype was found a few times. CDR3 DNA sequence: TGTGCCAGCAGCTTAATCCTCGGTCAGCCCCAGCATTTT. It specifies CASSLILGQPQHF. This chain connects TRBV7-2 to TRBJ1-5; D remains ambiguous. V was trimmed by 2 bases and J by 6 bases, leaving 8 bases between them. The CDR3 extends over 13 amino acids. From germline, CDR1 is SGHTA and CDR2 FQGNSA.

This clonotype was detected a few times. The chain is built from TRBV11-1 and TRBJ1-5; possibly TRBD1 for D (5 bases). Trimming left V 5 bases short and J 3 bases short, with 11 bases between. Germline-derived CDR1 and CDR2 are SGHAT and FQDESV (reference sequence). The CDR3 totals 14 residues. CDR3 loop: CASSRAGNNQPQHF. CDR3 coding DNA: TGTGCCAGCAGCCGAGCAGGGAACAATCAGCCCCAGCATTTT.

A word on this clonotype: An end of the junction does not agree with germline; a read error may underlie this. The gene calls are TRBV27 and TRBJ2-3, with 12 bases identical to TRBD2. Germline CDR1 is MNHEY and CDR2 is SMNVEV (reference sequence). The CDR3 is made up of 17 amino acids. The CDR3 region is CVSSLSPLAGGTDTQYF. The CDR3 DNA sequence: TGTGTCAGCAGTTTAAGCCCACTAGCGGGGGGAACAGATACGCAGTATTTT.

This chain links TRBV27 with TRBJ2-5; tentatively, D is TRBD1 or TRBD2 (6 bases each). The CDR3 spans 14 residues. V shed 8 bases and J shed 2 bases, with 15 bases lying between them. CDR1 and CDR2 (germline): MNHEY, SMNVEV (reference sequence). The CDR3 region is CASGFLGGQETQYF. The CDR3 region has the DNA TGTGCCAGCGGATTTTTAGGGGGGCAAGAGACCCAGTACTTC.